This T cell receptor beta chain originates from a study of blood T cell repertoires in COVID-19. Study context: Sources were T cells, B-cell-depleted T cells, or PBMCs; the material itself was cDNA or gDNA.

Sequencing was performed with immunoSEQ multiplex PCR; in TCRdb, only in-frame clones are kept and a portion is missing. The data contain 300,000 or so clones, 80% to 90% of them seen just once; the ten biggest clones take up 1.5%. V was shortened by 4 bases and J by 3 bases, with 15 bases between the two germline ends. Germline V lookup: CDR1 LNHDA, CDR2 SQIVND (reference sequence). The CDR3 loop spans 16 amino acids. This sequence originates from a woman aged 40 to 55 who had recovered from COVID-19. The chain recombines TRBV19 with TRBJ1-4; possibly TRBD1 for D (5 bases). Sequenced material: peripheral blood. The CDR3 loop reads CASSTPWGGANEKLFF. The CDR3 bases are TGTGCCAGTAGTACCCCCTGGGGGGGGGCTAATGAAAAACTGTTTTTT.